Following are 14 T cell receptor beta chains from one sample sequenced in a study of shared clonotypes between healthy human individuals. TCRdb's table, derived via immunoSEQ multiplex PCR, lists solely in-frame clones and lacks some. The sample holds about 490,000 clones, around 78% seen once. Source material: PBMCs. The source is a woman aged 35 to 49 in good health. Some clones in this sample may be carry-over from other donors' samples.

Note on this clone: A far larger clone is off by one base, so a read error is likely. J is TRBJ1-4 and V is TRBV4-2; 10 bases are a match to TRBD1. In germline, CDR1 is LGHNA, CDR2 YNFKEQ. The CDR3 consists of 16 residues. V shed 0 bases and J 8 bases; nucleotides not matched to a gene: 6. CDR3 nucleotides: TGTGCCAGCAGCCAAGATCTTGGGACAGGGGCCGAAAAACTGTTTTTT. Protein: CASSQDLGTGAEKLFF.

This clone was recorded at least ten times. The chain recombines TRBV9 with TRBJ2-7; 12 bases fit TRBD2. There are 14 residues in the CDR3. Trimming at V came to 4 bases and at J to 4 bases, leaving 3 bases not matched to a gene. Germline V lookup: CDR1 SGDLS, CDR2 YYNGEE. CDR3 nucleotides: TGTGCCAGCAGCCCCGGGACTAGCGGGTACGAGCAGTACTTC. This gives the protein CASSPGTSGYEQYF.

CDR3 sequence: CASEGTSGSSYEQYF. CDR3 DNA: TGTGCCAGCGAAGGAACTAGCGGGAGTTCCTACGAGCAGTACTTC. This sequence joins TRBV6-5 and TRBJ2-5, with TRBD2 matching 11 bases. Gene TRBJ2-7 matches the end of the DNA better, so the J call may be wrong. The germline CDR1 and CDR2 sequences are MNHEY and SVGAGI. This CDR3 has 15 amino acids.

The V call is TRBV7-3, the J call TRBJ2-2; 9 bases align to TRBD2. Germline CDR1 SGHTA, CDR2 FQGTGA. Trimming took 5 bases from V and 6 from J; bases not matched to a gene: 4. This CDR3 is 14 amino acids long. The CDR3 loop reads CASSRGLASGELFF. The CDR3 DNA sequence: TGTGCCAGCAGCCGGGGACTAGCATCCGGGGAGCTGTTTTTT.

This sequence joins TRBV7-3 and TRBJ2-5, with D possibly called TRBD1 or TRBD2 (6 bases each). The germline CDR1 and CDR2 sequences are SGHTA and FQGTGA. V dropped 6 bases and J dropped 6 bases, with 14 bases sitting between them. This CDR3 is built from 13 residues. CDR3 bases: TGTGCCAGCAGTCTAGGAGGGACAAAGACCCAGTACTTC. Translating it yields CASSLGGTKTQYF.

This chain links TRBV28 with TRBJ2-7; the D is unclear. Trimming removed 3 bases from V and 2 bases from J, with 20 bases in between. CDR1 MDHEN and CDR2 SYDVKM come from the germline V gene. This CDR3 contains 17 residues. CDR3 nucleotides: TGTGCCAGCAGTTTCCCCCCCCGCCTTCGACGGGCCTACGAGCAGTACTTC. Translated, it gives CASSFPPRLRRAYEQYF.

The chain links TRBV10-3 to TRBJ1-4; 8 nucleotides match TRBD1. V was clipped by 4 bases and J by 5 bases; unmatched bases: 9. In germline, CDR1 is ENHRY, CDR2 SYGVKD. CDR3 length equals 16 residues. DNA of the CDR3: TGTGCCATCAGTGCAAACTCCGGGACAGGAAATGAAAAACTGTTTTTT. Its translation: CAISANSGTGNEKLFF.

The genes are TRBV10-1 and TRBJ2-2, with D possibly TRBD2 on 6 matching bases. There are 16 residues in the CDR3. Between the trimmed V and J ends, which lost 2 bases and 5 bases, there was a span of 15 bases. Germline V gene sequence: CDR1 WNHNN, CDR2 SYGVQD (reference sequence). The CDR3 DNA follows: TGCGCCAGCAGTGAGGAGGGGAAGGCGGGAACCGGGGAGCTGTTTTTT. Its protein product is CASSEEGKAGTGELFF.

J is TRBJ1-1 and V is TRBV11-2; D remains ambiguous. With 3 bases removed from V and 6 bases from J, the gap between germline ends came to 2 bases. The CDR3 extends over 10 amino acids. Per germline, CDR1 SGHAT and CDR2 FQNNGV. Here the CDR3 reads CASSFAEAFF. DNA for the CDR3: TGTGCCAGCAGCTTTGCTGAAGCTTTCTTT.

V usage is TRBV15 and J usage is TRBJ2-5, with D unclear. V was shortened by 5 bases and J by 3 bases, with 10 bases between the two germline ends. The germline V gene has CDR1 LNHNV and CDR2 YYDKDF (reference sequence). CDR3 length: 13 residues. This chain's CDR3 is CATSSRLEETQYF. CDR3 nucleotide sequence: TGTGCCACCAGCTCCCGGTTAGAAGAGACCCAGTACTTC.

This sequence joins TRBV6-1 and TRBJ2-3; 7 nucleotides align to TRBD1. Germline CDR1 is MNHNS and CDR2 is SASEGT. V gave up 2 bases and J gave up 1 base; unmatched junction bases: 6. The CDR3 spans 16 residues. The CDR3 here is CASSETTGPGTDTQYF. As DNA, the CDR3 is TGTGCCAGCAGTGAAACGACAGGGCCGGGCACAGATACGCAGTATTTT.

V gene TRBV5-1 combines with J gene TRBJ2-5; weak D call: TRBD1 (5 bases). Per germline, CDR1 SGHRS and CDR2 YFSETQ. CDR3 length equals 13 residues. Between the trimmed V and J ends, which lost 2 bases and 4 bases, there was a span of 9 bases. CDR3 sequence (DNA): TGCGCCAGCAGCTTTGACAGTCGAGAGACCCAGTACTTC. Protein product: CASSFDSRETQYF.

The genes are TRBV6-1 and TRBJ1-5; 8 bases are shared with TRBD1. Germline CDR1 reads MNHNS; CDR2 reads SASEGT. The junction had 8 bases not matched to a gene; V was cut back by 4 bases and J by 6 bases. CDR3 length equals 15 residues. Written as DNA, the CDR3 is TGTGCCAGCAGTGGTCTTCAGGGGGCCGGTCAGCCCCAGCATTTT. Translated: CASSGLQGAGQPQHF.

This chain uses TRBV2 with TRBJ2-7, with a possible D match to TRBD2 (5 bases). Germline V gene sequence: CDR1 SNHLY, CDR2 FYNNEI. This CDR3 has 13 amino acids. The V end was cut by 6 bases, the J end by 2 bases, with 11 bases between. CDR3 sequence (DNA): TGTGCCAGCAGCGGAGGTACCACCTACGAGCAGTACTTC. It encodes CASSGGTTYEQYF.